The clone carrying this T cell receptor beta chain has only a few counts. Its antigen is undetermined. CDR1 is ENHRY, CDR2 SYGVKD, per germline. Trimming shortened V by 6 bases and J by 5 bases, and 14 bases separated the two germline ends. This CDR3 comprises 13 residues. These data are taken from a study of response to subunit inactivated influenza vaccine. Study-level findings and limits: Few additional T cells are recruited per seasonal influenza vaccination, authors suggested.

TCRdb re-called the RT-PCR reads with MiXCR, one entry per CDR3 protein. The sample includes 550,000 to 650,000 distinct CDR3 sequences, 12% seen only once; the top ten take 10%. The clonotype was recovered from a man in his forties or fifties who received an inactivated influenza vaccine. The input for sequencing was PBMCs from blood, taken on the day of vaccination. This chain links TRBV10-3 with TRBJ2-7; D remains unclear. CDR3: CAISGRRNHEQYF. CDR3 sequence (DNA): TGTGCCATCAGCGGTCGTCGTAACCACGAGCAGTACTTC.